Listed here are 18 T cell receptor beta chains from one sample, sequenced in a study of STAT5B mutations in CD4+ large granular lymphocyte leukemia. Generated by immunoSEQ multiplex PCR, the TCRdb table keeps only in-frame clones and is missing some. The sample carries around 5,000 clones, about three quarters recorded once. The specimen was PBMCs. The receptors derive from an elderly man with CD4+ T-cell large granular lymphocyte leukemia.

This clone was recorded a few times. The J gene is TRBJ2-1, the V gene TRBV5-1; D possibly corresponds to TRBD2 (6 bases). The CDR3 runs 16 residues. Germline CDR1 and CDR2: SGHRS and YFSETQ. V gave up 4 bases and J gave up 5 bases, with 19 bases separating them. The CDR3 DNA sequence: TGCGCCAGCAGCCGCACTGGTCTAGCGCCCAACAATGAGCAGTTCTTC. This sequence encodes CASSRTGLAPNNEQFF. The full variable domain, in which reference TRBV5-1 and TRBJ2-1 provide the parts outside the CDR3, is KAGVTQTPRYLIKTRGQQVTLSCSPISGHRSVSWYQQTPGQGLQFLFEYFSETQRNKGNFPGRFSGRQFSNSRSEMNVSTLELGDSALYLCASSRTGLAPNNEQFFGPGTRLTVL.

The CDR3 bases are TGTGCCAGCAGCTTAATGTGGGCCGGGGGGGACTATGGCTACACCTTC. Translated: CASSLMWAGGDYGYTF. This sequence joins TRBV11-2 and TRBJ1-2; weak D call: TRBD1 (5 bases). Deletions cut 2 bases from V and 3 bases from J, with 16 bases between. The CDR3 consists of 16 residues. Germline V CDR1 and CDR2: SGHAT, FQNNGV.

This sequence joins TRBV7-2 and TRBJ2-7; 14 nucleotides match TRBD2. This CDR3 spans 15 amino acids. Unmatched junction bases numbered 3, after V lost 4 bases and J lost 4 bases. Germline V lookup: CDR1 SGHTA, CDR2 FQGNSA. The CDR3 DNA reads TGTGCCAGCAGCTCGACTAGCGGGAGGGCTTACGAGCAGTACTTC. It specifies CASSSTSGRAYEQYF.

J is TRBJ2-1 and V is TRBV7-9, with 10 bases matching TRBD1. The J segment lost 9 bases and the V segment lost 5 bases, leaving 13 bases of the junction unmatched. This CDR3 is built from 16 residues. Per the germline V gene, CDR1 is SEHNR and CDR2 is FQNEAQ (reference sequence). CDR3 amino acids: CASSGTGTGALGEQFF. The DNA for the CDR3 is TGTGCCAGCAGCGGAACCGGGACAGGGGCTTTGGGTGAGCAGTTCTTC.

The chain has TRBV29-1 and TRBJ2-3, with D unresolved. V dropped 3 bases and J dropped 1 base, with 11 bases sitting between them. This CDR3 is built from 14 residues. The V gene's germline CDR1 is SQVTM and CDR2 ANQGSEA. Written as DNA, the CDR3 is TGCAGCGTTGATGTGGCGCCGGGCACAGATACGCAGTATTTT. This encodes CSVDVAPGTDTQYF.

This clone was counted only a few times. This chain links TRBV9 with TRBJ2-7; D remains unclear. This CDR3 is 15 amino acids long. Germline V gene sequence: CDR1 SGDLS, CDR2 YYNGEE. V lost 0 bases, J lost 0 bases, and 10 bases lay in between. The chain's CDR3 is CASSVGFADSYEQYF. The CDR3 nucleotides are TGTGCCAGCAGCGTAGGATTTGCCGACTCCTACGAGCAGTACTTC.

The rearrangement joins TRBV27 to TRBJ2-7, with a possible D match to TRBD1 (6 bases). Trimming removed 6 bases at V and 7 bases at J, with 16 bases between. The CDR3 is made up of 13 amino acids. Germline values: CDR1 MNHEY, CDR2 SMNVEV (reference sequence). DNA for the CDR3: TGTGCCAGCAGACTTAACAGGGTAGCTGAGCAGTACTTC. Protein: CASRLNRVAEQYF.

The V gene is TRBV6-1, the J gene TRBJ2-1; tentatively, D is TRBD1 (5 bases). The germline CDR1 and CDR2 sequences are MNHNS and SASEGT. The CDR3 totals 15 residues. With 1 base removed from V and 3 bases from J, the gap between germline ends came to 10 bases. The CDR3 sequence is CASSEGQFGYNEQFF. The CDR3 bases are TGTGCCAGCAGTGAAGGACAGTTTGGCTACAATGAGCAGTTCTTC.

The V call is TRBV10-3, the J call TRBJ2-2; D is unresolved. CDR3 length: 15 amino acids. Deletions cut 4 bases from V and 0 bases from J, with 9 bases between. Germline V CDR1 and CDR2: ENHRY, SYGVKD. CDR3 bases: TGTGCCATCAGTGGTGACACCGCGAACACCGGGGAGCTGTTTTTT. Translation: CAISGDTANTGELFF.

As to this clone: At one of its ends the junction is not consistent with the germline gene, which may arise from a read error. The V and J genes are TRBV5-6 and TRBJ2-7, with D unresolved. The CDR3 is 14 residues long. Looked up from germline, CDR1 is SGHDT and CDR2 is YYEEEE. The CDR3 region has the DNA TGTGCCAGCAGCTTTGACCAGGAGACCTACGGGCAGTACTTC. Encoded protein: CASSFDQETYGQYF. Supplemented by reference TRBV5-6 and TRBJ2-7, the full variable domain reads DAGVTQSPTHLIKTRGQQVTLRCSPKSGHDTVSWYQQALGQGPQFIFQYYEEEERQRGNFPDRFSGHQFPNYSSELNVNALLLGDSALYLCASSFDQETYGQYFGPGTRLTVT.

V and J are TRBV7-2 and TRBJ2-5; 8 bases are a match to TRBD1. Germline CDR1 and CDR2: SGHTA and FQGNSA. This CDR3 region has 17 residues. The trim removed 1 base at V and 6 bases at J, leaving 13 bases unmatched. The CDR3 region has the DNA TGTGCCAGCAGCTTAGTGGGGGCAGGGGGCGCAGAAAAGACCCAGTACTTC. It codes for CASSLVGAGGAEKTQYF.

The chain is built from TRBV11-3 and TRBJ1-1; D ambiguous. With 7 bases removed from V and 3 bases from J, the gap between germline ends came to 15 bases. Germline lookup yields CDR1 SGHNT and CDR2 YENEEA. This CDR3 is built from 14 residues. The CDR3 spells CASTVAARDTEAFF. In DNA, the CDR3 is TGTGCCAGCACAGTCGCGGCGCGGGACACTGAAGCTTTCTTT.

This clone was detected once. V usage is TRBV10-3 and J usage is TRBJ1-1, with D perhaps TRBD1 (6 bases). V was cut by 6 bases and J by 1 base, with 15 bases left in between. The CDR3 is 15 amino acids. The germline V gene has CDR1 ENHRY and CDR2 SYGVKD. CDR3 amino acids: CAIRMTGGKNTEAFF. The CDR3 coding sequence is TGTGCCATCAGAATGACAGGAGGGAAGAACACTGAAGCTTTCTTT.

The chain carries TRBV28 and TRBJ2-7; D remains ambiguous. CDR3 length: 11 amino acids. The germline V and J ends were trimmed by 3 bases and 5 bases, with 5 bases remaining between them. Germline V gene sequence: CDR1 MDHEN, CDR2 SYDVKM. The CDR3 region is CASSFGNEQYF. CDR3 DNA: TGTGCCAGCAGTTTCGGCAACGAGCAGTACTTC.

The CDR3 region has the DNA TGTGCCAGCAGCTTAATCTGGGGGGGCCAGTACTTC. Translating gives CASSLIWGGQYF. The V call is TRBV7-9, the J call TRBJ2-5; 7 bases are shared with TRBD2. This CDR3 is 12 amino acids long. V shed 2 bases and J 10 bases; nucleotides not matched to a gene: 4. Germline CDR1 SEHNR, CDR2 FQNEAQ (reference sequence).

The chain combines TRBV9 with TRBJ2-5; 9 nucleotides align to TRBD2. Trimming took 3 bases from V and 1 from J; bases not matched to a gene: 1. This CDR3 is 14 amino acids long. Per germline, CDR1 SGDLS and CDR2 YYNGEE. The CDR3 DNA reads as TGTGCCAGCAGCGCTAGCGGGGCCCAAGAGACCCAGTACTTC. Translation gives CASSASGAQETQYF.

CDR3 protein: CASSLEAGGYYNEQFF. The CDR3 nucleotides read TGCGCCAGCAGCTTGGAGGCAGGGGGATACTACAATGAGCAGTTCTTC. The chain recombines TRBV5-1 with TRBJ2-1; 7 bases align to TRBD1. Trimming removed 0 bases from V and 3 bases from J; junction bases left unmatched: 6. The germline V gene encodes CDR1 SGHRS and CDR2 YFSETQ. This CDR3 is built from 16 residues.

This clone was recorded a few times. The V call is TRBV6-6, the J call TRBJ1-5; the match to TRBD1 covers 7 bases. The CDR3 is 15 residues long. Germline CDR1 reads MNHNY; CDR2 reads SVGAGI (reference sequence). V was clipped by 6 bases and J by 3 bases; unmatched bases: 8. Here the CDR3 reads CASSPGTAINQPQHF. CDR3 coding DNA: TGTGCCAGCAGCCCCGGGACAGCAATCAATCAGCCCCAGCATTTT.